This TCR beta chain was profiled in a study of T-cell reconstitution after alpha-beta-depleted transplantation in children. Study-wide findings and caveats: There were reportedly several hundred expanded graft clones from which alpha-beta T cells came about two months after transplant. T-cell counts and diversity were attributed mostly to newly produced T cells one year after transplant. Diversity of TCRbeta at day 60 was high in some patients, arising from surviving recipient T cells and thymic progenitors.

It was with unique molecular identifiers that the TCRbeta library was prepared. TCRdb reprocessed the PCR reads with MiXCR, giving one entry per CDR3 protein. The table records 75,000 to 90,000 distinct CDR3 sequences, 13% to 15% of them present only once. This CDR3 region has 12 residues. V was clipped by 7 bases and J by 2 bases, with 11 bases between them. Germline CDR1 is DFQATT and CDR2 is SNEGSKA (reference sequence). In this sample, this clonotype turned up many times. Its specificity is unknown. This clonotype was obtained from a male patient aged 2-10 years who had a stem cell transplant for acute lymphoblastic leukemia, so the T cells may come from the graft donor. The material was PBMCs, mostly from graft donor cells, obtained 180 days after TCRalphabeta/CD19-depleted stem cell transplant. This sequence joins TRBV20-1 and TRBJ2-5; D gene uncertain. CDR3 in amino acids: CSVRVGQETQYF. CDR3 DNA sequence: TGCAGTGTACGGGTCGGACAAGAGACCCAGTACTTC.